This T cell receptor (beta chain) was recovered during a study of shared clonotypes between healthy human individuals. Study-level findings and limits: With few donors, the genetic and exposure-history diversity represented was limited. Although depth was large, rarefaction showed that sequencing of the sorted subsets was incomplete. Some naive CD4 clonotypes, roughly 4.5%, turned up in common across a few donors.

TCRdb's table, derived via immunoSEQ multiplex PCR, lists solely in-frame clones and lacks some. This sample has some 2,100,000 clones, with more than 90% found just once. This clone was recorded only once. The antigen remains undetermined. CDR3 length: 17 residues. The germline V gene has CDR1 LGHNA and CDR2 YNFKEQ. The V segment lost 1 base and the J segment 1 base; nucleotides outside the gene matches: 5. The source of this sequence is a man between 18 and 29 years old in good health. The specimen sequenced was naive CD4+ T cells sorted from blood. Subset defined: CD45RA+ positively selected. This chain uses TRBV4-2 with TRBJ2-2; 8 positions agree with TRBD2. CDR3 DNA sequence: TGTGCCAGCAGCCAAGCAAGCACTAGCGGGAACACCGGGGAGCTGTTTTTT. It yields the protein CASSQASTSGNTGELFF.